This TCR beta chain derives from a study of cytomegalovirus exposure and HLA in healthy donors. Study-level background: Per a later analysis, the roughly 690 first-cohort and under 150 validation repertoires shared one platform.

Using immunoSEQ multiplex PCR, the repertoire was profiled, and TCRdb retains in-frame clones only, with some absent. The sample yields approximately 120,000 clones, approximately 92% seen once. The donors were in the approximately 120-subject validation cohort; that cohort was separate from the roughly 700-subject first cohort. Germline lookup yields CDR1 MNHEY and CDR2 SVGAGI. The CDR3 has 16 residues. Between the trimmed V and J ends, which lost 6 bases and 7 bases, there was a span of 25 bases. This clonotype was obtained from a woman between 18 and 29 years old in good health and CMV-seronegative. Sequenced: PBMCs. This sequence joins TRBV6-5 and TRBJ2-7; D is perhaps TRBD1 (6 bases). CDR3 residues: CASSYAEDSSMGEQYF. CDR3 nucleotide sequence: TGTGCCAGCAGCTACGCCGAGGACAGTTCTATGGGGGAGCAGTACTTC.